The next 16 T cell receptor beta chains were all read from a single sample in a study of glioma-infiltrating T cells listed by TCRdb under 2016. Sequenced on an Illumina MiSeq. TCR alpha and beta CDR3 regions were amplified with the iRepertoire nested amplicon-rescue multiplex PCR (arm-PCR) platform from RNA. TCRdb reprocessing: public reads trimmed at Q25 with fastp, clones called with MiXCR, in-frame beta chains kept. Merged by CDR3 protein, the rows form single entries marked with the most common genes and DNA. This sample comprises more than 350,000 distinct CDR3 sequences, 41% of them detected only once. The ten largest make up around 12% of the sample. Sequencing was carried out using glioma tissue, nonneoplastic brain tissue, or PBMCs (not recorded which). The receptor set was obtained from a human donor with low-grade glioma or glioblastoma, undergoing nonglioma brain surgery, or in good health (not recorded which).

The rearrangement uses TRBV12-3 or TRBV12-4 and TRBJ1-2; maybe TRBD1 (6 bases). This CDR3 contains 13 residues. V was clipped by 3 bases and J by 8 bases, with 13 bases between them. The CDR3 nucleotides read TGTGCCAGCAGTTTGACAGGATCCGGGGGCTACACCTTC. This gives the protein CASSLTGSGGYTF.

The DNA for the CDR3 is TGTGCCAGCAGCTTAAGCATCATGGGGCAGTACTTC. Protein: CASSLSIMGQYF. The chain couples TRBV7-2 to TRBJ2-7; no definite D call. Germline V gene lookup returns CDR1 SGHTA and CDR2 FQGNSA. The CDR3 has 12 residues. Trimming removed 2 bases from V and 9 bases from J, with 11 bases in between. Full variable domain (rest looked up from reference TRBV7-2 and TRBJ2-7): GAGVSQSPSNKVTEKGKDVELRCDPISGHTALYWYRQSLGQGLEFLIYFQGNSAPDKSGLPSDRFSAERTGGSVSTLTIQRTQQEDSAVYLCASSLSIMGQYFGPGTRLTVT.

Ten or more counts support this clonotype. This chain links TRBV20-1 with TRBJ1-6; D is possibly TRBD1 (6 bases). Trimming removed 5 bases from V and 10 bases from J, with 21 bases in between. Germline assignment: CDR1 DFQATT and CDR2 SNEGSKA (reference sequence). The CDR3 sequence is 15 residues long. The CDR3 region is CSAARIGQRGSPLHF. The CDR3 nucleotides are TGCAGTGCTGCCCGTATTGGACAGAGAGGATCACCCCTCCACTTT.

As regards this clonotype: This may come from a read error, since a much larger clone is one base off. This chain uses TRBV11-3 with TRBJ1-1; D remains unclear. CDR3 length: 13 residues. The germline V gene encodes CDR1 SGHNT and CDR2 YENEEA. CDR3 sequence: CASSFRHPTGAFF. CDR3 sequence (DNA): TGTGCCAGCAGCTTCAGACACCCCACTGGAGCTTTCTTT.

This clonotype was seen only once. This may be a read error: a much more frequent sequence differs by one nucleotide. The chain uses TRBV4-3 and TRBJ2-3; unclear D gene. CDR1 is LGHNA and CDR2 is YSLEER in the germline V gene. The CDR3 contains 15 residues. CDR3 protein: CASSQEDRSTDTEYF. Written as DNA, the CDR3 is TGCGCCAGCAGCCAAGAAGATAGAAGCACAGATACGGAGTATTTT.

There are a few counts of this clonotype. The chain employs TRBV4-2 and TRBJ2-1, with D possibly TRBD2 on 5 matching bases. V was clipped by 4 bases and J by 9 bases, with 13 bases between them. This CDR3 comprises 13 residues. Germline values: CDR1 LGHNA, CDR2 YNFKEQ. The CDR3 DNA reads TGTGCCAGCAGCCCATTACTAGTTATTGAGCAGTTCTTC. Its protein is CASSPLLVIEQFF.

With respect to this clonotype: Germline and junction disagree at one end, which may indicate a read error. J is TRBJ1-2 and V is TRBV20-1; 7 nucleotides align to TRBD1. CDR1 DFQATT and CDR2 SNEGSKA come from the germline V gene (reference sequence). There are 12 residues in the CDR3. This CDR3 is CSARSGTAVFYF. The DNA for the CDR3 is TGCAGTGCTAGATCTGGGACAGCGGTTTTCTACTTC.

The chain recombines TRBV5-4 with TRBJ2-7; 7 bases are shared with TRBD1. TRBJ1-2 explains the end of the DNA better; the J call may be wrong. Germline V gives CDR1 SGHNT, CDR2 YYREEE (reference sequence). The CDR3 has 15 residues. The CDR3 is CASSLPTGEDYGYTF. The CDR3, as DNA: TGTGCCAGCAGCTTGCCAACAGGGGAGGACTATGGCTACACCTTC.

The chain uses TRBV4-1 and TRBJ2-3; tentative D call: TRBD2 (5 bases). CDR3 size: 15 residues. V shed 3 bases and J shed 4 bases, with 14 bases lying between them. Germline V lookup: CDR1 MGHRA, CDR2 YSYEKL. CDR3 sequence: CASSHIASSADTQYF. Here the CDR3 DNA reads TGCGCCAGCAGCCACATCGCTAGCAGTGCAGATACGCAGTATTTT.

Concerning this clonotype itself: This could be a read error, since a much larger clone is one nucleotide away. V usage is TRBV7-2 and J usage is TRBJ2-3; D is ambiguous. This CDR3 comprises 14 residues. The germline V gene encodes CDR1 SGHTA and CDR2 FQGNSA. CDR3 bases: TGTGCCAGCAGCCCCCGTGAGCGCACAGATACGCGGTATTTT. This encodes CASSPRERTDTRYF.

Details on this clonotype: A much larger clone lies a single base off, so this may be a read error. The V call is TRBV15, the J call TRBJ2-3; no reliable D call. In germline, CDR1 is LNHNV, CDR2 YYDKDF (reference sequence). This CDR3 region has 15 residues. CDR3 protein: CATSRVRRSTHTQYF. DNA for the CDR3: TGTGCCACCAGCAGAGTGAGACGGAGCACACATACGCAGTATTTT.

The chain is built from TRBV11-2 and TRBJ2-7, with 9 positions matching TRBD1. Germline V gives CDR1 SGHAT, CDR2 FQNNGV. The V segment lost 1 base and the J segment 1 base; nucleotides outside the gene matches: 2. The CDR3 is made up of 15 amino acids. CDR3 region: CASSLGTGVSYEQYF. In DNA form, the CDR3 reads TGTGCCAGCAGCTTAGGGACAGGGGTATCCTACGAGCAGTACTTC.

CDR3 residues: CASSLIAGYGGELFF. CDR3 coding DNA: TGTGCCAGCAGCTTAATAGCGGGGTACGGCGGGGAGCTGTTTTTT. The chain is built from TRBV7-3 and TRBJ2-2, with TRBD2 identical over 8 bases. The CDR3 is 15 amino acids. V gave up 1 base and J gave up 7 bases; unmatched junction bases: 5. Per germline, CDR1 SGHTA and CDR2 FQGTGA.

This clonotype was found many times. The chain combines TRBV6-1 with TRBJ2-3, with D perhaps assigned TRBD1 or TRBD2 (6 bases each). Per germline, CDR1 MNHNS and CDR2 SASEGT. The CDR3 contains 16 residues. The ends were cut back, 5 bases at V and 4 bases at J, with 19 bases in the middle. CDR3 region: CASSTPSGGKADTQYF. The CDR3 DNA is TGTGCCAGCAGTACCCCCTCCGGGGGCAAAGCAGATACGCAGTATTTT.

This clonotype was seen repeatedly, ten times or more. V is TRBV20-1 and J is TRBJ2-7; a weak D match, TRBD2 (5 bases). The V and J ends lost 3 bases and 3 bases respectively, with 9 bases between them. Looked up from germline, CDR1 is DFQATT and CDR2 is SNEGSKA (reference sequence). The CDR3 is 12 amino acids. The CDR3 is CSARLDYYEQYF. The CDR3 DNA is TGCAGTGCTAGGCTCGACTACTACGAGCAGTACTTC.

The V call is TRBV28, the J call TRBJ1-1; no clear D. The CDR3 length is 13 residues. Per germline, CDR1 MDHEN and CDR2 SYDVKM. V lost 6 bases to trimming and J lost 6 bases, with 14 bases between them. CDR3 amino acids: CASRDPRFAEAFF. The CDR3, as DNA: TGTGCCAGCAGGGACCCCCGCTTTGCTGAAGCTTTCTTT.